This T cell receptor beta chain was captured in a study of blood T cell repertoires in COVID-19. Whole-study context: The analysed material was cDNA or gDNA that came from T cells, B-cell-depleted T cells, or PBMCs.

Authors' analysis steps: Amplification with reference gene primers provided the estimates of nucleated cell counts. Using immunoSEQ multiplex PCR, the repertoire was profiled, and TCRdb retains in-frame clones only, with some absent. The D gene and trimming were derived from the DNA, and the V and J assignments and clone size from that table. This table holds approximately 200,000 clones, roughly 84% found once. This clone has ten or more counts. The CDR3 runs 16 residues. The V and J ends lost 6 bases and 3 bases respectively, with 21 bases between them. Germline V gives CDR1 MNHEY, CDR2 SMNVEV (reference sequence).

This clonotype was sampled from a man aged 35 to 55 who had recovered from COVID-19. The sample was PBMCs or T cells enriched from blood (not recorded which). V gene TRBV27 combines with J gene TRBJ2-7; D uncertain. CDR3 DNA sequence: TGTGCCAGCAGAACCTCATATGGGCAGAGTAACTACGAGCAGTACTTC. Protein sequence: CASRTSYGQSNYEQYF.